Listed here is a single T cell receptor (beta chain). The data derive from a study of blood T cell repertoires in COVID-19. About the study: The United States, Italy and Spain provided the acute and convalescent COVID-19 samples. T cells, B-cell-depleted T cells, or PBMCs supplied cDNA or gDNA.

The assay was immunoSEQ multiplex PCR, and TCRdb's table has in-frame clones only and misses some. The sample lists a few hundred thousand clones, approximately 89% occurring once. Sequenced: peripheral blood. This sequence originates from a woman between 25 and 40 years old with COVID-19, enrolled during active disease.

CDR3 sequence: CASSPRGSGGVGQFF. Here the CDR3 DNA reads TGTGCCAGTAGTCCCAGGGGTAGCGGGGGGGTTGGGCAGTTCTTC. The chain joins TRBV19 to TRBJ2-1; TRBD2 matches at 11 bases. This CDR3 comprises 15 residues. Trimming cost V 5 bases and J 12 bases; bases outside gene matches: 12. CDR1 is LNHDA and CDR2 is SQIVND in the germline V gene (reference sequence).